These T cell receptor beta chains were read from a single sample in a study of blood T cell repertoires in COVID-19. The data were produced by immunoSEQ multiplex PCR, yet TCRdb's version contains in-frame clones alone and is incomplete. Of 40,000 to 50,000 clones listed, about nine tenths were seen once; the top ten hold 2.1%. The source material was peripheral blood. Receptors originate from a woman older than 75 with COVID-19, enrolled during active disease. CDR3s include the opening cysteine and the closing phenylalanine or tryptophan. D genes are given only for firm matches.

d_call: TRBD1
v_call: TRBV18
j_call: TRBJ1-2
cdr3_aa: CASSQQGAESGYTF
cdr3_nt: TGTGCCAGCTCGCAACAGGGGGCGGAGAGCGGCTACACCTTC

d_call: NA
v_call: TRBV7-6
j_call: TRBJ1-5
cdr3_aa: CASSLRGGNSNQPQHF
cdr3_nt: TGTGCCAGCAGCTTAAGGGGGGGGAATAGCAATCAGCCCCAGCATTTT

d_call: TRBD1
v_call: TRBV5-1
j_call: TRBJ1-6
cdr3_aa: CASSPGQTIRSYNSPLHF
cdr3_nt: TGCGCCAGCAGCCCGGGACAGACCATAAGATCCTATAATTCACCCCTCCACTTT

d_call: NA
v_call: TRBV19
j_call: TRBJ2-5
cdr3_aa: CASKSGFEETQYF
cdr3_nt: TGTGCCAGTAAGTCAGGATTTGAAGAGACCCAGTACTTC

d_call: NA
v_call: TRBV10-3
j_call: TRBJ1-1
cdr3_aa: CATCGGADTEAFF
cdr3_nt: TGTGCCACCTGTGGGGGGGCGGACACTGAAGCTTTCTTT

d_call: NA
v_call: TRBV5-1
j_call: TRBJ1-5
cdr3_aa: CASSLVPGENQPQHF
cdr3_nt: TGCGCCAGCAGCTTGGTGCCAGGGGAAAATCAGCCCCAGCATTTT

d_call: NA
v_call: TRBV7-3
j_call: TRBJ1-1
cdr3_aa: CASSLISGETEAFF
cdr3_nt: TGTGCCAGCAGCTTAATTTCAGGGGAGACTGAAGCTTTCTTT

d_call: TRBD1
v_call: TRBV3-1/TRBV3-2
j_call: TRBJ2-7
cdr3_aa: CASSRGDRGLYEQYF
cdr3_nt: TGTGCCAGCAGCAGGGGGGACAGGGGGCTCTACGAGCAGTACTTC

d_call: NA
v_call: TRBV28
j_call: TRBJ1-5
cdr3_aa: CASRPSPGPQHF
cdr3_nt: TGTGCCAGCAGACCATCCCCGGGGCCCCAGCATTTT

d_call: NA
v_call: TRBV19
j_call: TRBJ2-1
cdr3_aa: CASSIRRFGYNEQFF
cdr3_nt: TGTGCCAGTAGTATCCGGCGGTTCGGTTACAATGAGCAGTTCTTC

d_call: NA
v_call: TRBV20-1
j_call: TRBJ2-5
cdr3_aa: CSAAIQETQYF
cdr3_nt: TGCAGTGCTGCGATTCAAGAGACCCAGTACTTC

d_call: TRBD1
v_call: TRBV29-1
j_call: TRBJ1-2
cdr3_aa: CSGTTGGYGYTF
cdr3_nt: TGCAGCGGCACAACAGGGGGGTATGGCTACACCTTC

d_call: TRBD1
v_call: TRBV2
j_call: TRBJ2-1
cdr3_aa: CATATHNRGDEQFF
cdr3_nt: TGTGCCACCGCAACCCATAACAGGGGCGATGAGCAGTTCTTC

d_call: NA
v_call: TRBV19
j_call: TRBJ1-5
cdr3_aa: CASTPGRVGQPQHF
cdr3_nt: TGTGCCAGTACCCCCGGGCGGGTGGGTCAGCCCCAGCATTTT

d_call: NA
v_call: TRBV6-5
j_call: TRBJ1-6
cdr3_aa: CASSRAPGSPLHF
cdr3_nt: TGTGCCAGCAGTCGGGCGCCGGGGTCACCCCTCCACTTT

d_call: NA
v_call: TRBV5-6
j_call: TRBJ1-3
cdr3_aa: CASSFGMLRGNTIYF
cdr3_nt: TGTGCCAGCAGCTTTGGTATGCTTAGGGGGAACACCATATATTTT

d_call: TRBD2
v_call: TRBV3-1/TRBV3-2
j_call: TRBJ2-1
cdr3_aa: CASSQLAGSYNEQFF
cdr3_nt: TGTGCCAGCAGTCAGCTAGCGGGTTCCTACAATGAGCAGTTCTTC

d_call: NA
v_call: TRBV30
j_call: TRBJ2-7
cdr3_aa: CAWSGGSYEQYF
cdr3_nt: TGTGCCTGGAGTGGCGGGTCCTACGAGCAGTACTTC

d_call: NA
v_call: TRBV4-2
j_call: TRBJ2-7
cdr3_aa: CASSQDRDTTKYF
cdr3_nt: TGTGCCAGCAGCCAAGATCGGGATACTACGAAGTACTTC